The source of this TCR beta chain is a study of cytomegalovirus exposure and HLA in healthy donors. Study details: The Caucasian-associated ancestry cluster held 65% to 90% of under 450 genotyped donors.

This clone has only a few counts. Primers for the PCR totalled 60 Vbeta and 13 Jbeta. Profiling relied on immunoSEQ multiplex PCR, and the TCRdb table lists in-frame clones only, not all of them. The table includes 95,000 to 150,000 clones, around 76% detected once. The TCR originated in a man between 60 and 70 years old in good health and CMV-seropositive. The sequenced material came from PBMCs.

The CDR3 loop reads CASPSAGELFF. CDR3 in DNA: TGTGCCAGCCCCTCGGCCGGGGAGCTGTTTTTT. The chain uses TRBV11-3 and TRBJ2-2; D not certain. V was pared by 8 bases and J by 6 bases, with 7 bases between. From germline, CDR1 is SGHNT and CDR2 YENEEA. The CDR3 spans 11 residues.